What follows are 18 T cell receptor beta chains derived from one specimen sequenced in a study of Ad26.COV2.S vaccination and SARS-CoV-2 variants. Clones were read by immunoSEQ multiplex PCR, and TCRdb kept only the in-frame ones, dropping some. The sample carries nearly 400,000 clones, 70% to 90% recorded once. Noted treatment: over 15 received Ad26.COV2.S at low or high dose, single or two shots; 5 received placebo; per-sample allocation not given. All samples were drawn on day 63, counting from the first vaccine or placebo injection. This sample comprised peripheral blood, obtained in a trial of Ad26.COV2.S vaccine versus placebo. These receptor sequences come from a person between 18 and 59 years old who received the Ad26.COV2.S COVID-19 vaccine or a placebo.

The chain is built from TRBV5-5 and TRBJ2-1; 8 nucleotides align to TRBD2. Germline-derived CDR1 and CDR2 are SGHKS and YYEKEE (reference sequence). The CDR3 is made up of 15 amino acids. Trimming cost V 2 bases and J 6 bases; bases outside gene matches: 7. The CDR3 reads CASSFPAGAGNEQFF. In DNA form, the CDR3 reads TGTGCCAGCAGCTTCCCAGCGGGAGCGGGCAATGAGCAGTTCTTC.

The V gene is TRBV7-2, the J gene TRBJ1-1; D unresolved. V lost 4 bases to trimming and J lost 1 base, with 13 bases between them. The CDR3 loop spans 15 amino acids. The germline V gene has CDR1 SGHTA and CDR2 FQGNSA. CDR3 DNA sequence: TGTGCCAGCAGCTCCCTGGGAACTCGGAACACTGAAGCTTTCTTT. This gives the protein CASSSLGTRNTEAFF.

This chain connects TRBV4-2 to TRBJ1-2; tentative D call: TRBD1 (6 bases). Trimming removed 0 bases at V and 5 bases at J, with 13 bases between. The CDR3 runs to 15 residues. CDR1 is LGHNA, CDR2 YNFKEQ, per germline. The CDR3 DNA reads as TGTGCCAGCAGCCAAGAGGGGGCGGGGAGGTATGGCTACACCTTC. Its protein is CASSQEGAGRYGYTF.

The chain uses TRBV5-8 and TRBJ1-5; no clear D gene. Trimming left V 1 base short and J 7 bases short, with 9 bases between. This CDR3 is 13 amino acids long. CDR1 and CDR2 (germline): SGHTS, YDEGEE. This CDR3 is CASSLWGDQPQHF. Here the CDR3 DNA reads TGTGCCAGCAGCTTGTGGGGAGACCAGCCCCAGCATTTT. Looking up the rest from reference TRBV5-8 and TRBJ1-5 gives the full variable domain: EAGVTQSPTHLIKTRGQQATLRCSPISGHTSVYWYQQALGLGLQFLLWYDEGEERNRGNFPPRFSGRQFPNYSSELNVNALELEDSALYLCASSLWGDQPQHFGDGTRLSIL.

There are many counts of this clone. The V gene is TRBV6-6, the J gene TRBJ2-1; D ambiguous. CDR3 length equals 13 residues. Per germline, CDR1 MNHNY and CDR2 SVGAGI (reference sequence). V was trimmed by 4 bases and J by 10 bases, leaving 14 bases between them. CDR3 sequence (DNA): TGTGCCAGCAGTTCATCTGACTCGCCGGAGCAGTTCTTC. Amino acids: CASSSSDSPEQFF.

This chain connects TRBV24-1 to TRBJ2-2; 7 bases align to TRBD2. The CDR3 loop spans 17 amino acids. CDR1 KGHDR and CDR2 SFDVKD come from the germline V gene. J lost 3 bases, V lost 5 bases, and 11 bases had no gene match. The CDR3 DNA reads TGTGCCACCAGTGTCCCCCCGGGACTAAGGGACACCGGGGAGCTGTTTTTT. Protein: CATSVPPGLRDTGELFF.

This clone was detected only once. The rearrangement uses TRBV30 and TRBJ1-2; tentatively, D is TRBD1 (6 bases). The CDR3 is made up of 14 amino acids. Germline lookup yields CDR1 GTSNPN and CDR2 SVGIG (reference sequence). V dropped 3 bases and J dropped 8 bases, with 19 bases sitting between them. This CDR3 reads CAWSGQGQGSGYTF. The CDR3 bases are TGTGCCTGGAGCGGGCAGGGGCAAGGTTCCGGCTACACCTTC.

V usage is TRBV6-6 and J usage is TRBJ2-5, with 9 positions matching TRBD2. V dropped 6 bases and J dropped 3; count of bases not matched to a gene: 5. CDR1 and CDR2 (germline): MNHNY, SVGAGI (reference sequence). The CDR3 totals 14 residues. CDR3 bases: TGTGCCAGCAGGCTCTCTAGCGGGGAAGAGACCCAGTACTTC. This encodes CASRLSSGEETQYF.

The V and J genes are TRBV3-1 (or the pseudogene TRBV3-2) and TRBJ2-1; the D gene could be TRBD1 or TRBD2 (7 bases each). Germline V gene lookup returns CDR1 LGHDT and CDR2 YNNKEL (reference sequence). Trimming took off 4 bases at V and 2 bases at J, with 18 bases between the two ends. The CDR3 runs 17 residues. This CDR3 reads CASSLIQGGGAYNEQFF. The DNA for the CDR3 is TGTGCCAGCAGCCTAATTCAGGGGGGAGGGGCCTACAATGAGCAGTTCTTC.

The chain couples TRBV11-1 to TRBJ2-7; 11 bases are shared with TRBD2. V lost 5 bases and J lost 4; bases outside the gene matches: 10. There are 16 residues in the CDR3. From germline, CDR1 is SGHAT and CDR2 FQDESV (reference sequence). Written as DNA, the CDR3 is TGTGCCAGCAGCCCAAGACTAGCGGGAATAGGGTACGAGCAGTACTTC. Amino acids: CASSPRLAGIGYEQYF.

This sequence joins TRBV6-6 and TRBJ2-1; D not resolved. The CDR3 spans 15 residues. With 6 bases removed from V and 0 bases from J, the gap between germline ends came to 12 bases. Per germline, CDR1 MNHNY and CDR2 SVGAGI (reference sequence). CDR3: CASSKGASSYNEQFF. CDR3 in DNA: TGTGCCAGCAGCAAAGGCGCGAGCTCCTACAATGAGCAGTTCTTC.

J is TRBJ2-7 and V is TRBV5-5, with 9 bases lining up with TRBD1. The CDR3 consists of 14 residues. V was pared by 3 bases and J by 3 bases, with 4 bases of the junction left unmatched. Germline CDR1 SGHKS, CDR2 YYEKEE (reference sequence). The CDR3 bases are TGTGCCAGCAGCTGGGGACAGGGTCTCTACGAGCAGTACTTC. Its protein is CASSWGQGLYEQYF.

The chain combines TRBV28 with TRBJ1-1; TRBD1 matches 8 bases. The V gene end was trimmed by 6 bases and the J gene end by 1 base; junction bases not matched to a gene: 7. This CDR3 is 15 amino acids long. CDR1 and CDR2 (germline): MDHEN, SYDVKM. In nucleotides, the CDR3 is TGTGCCAGCAGCCCCCAGGGGGCGCGGAACACTGAAGCTTTCTTT. The encoded protein is CASSPQGARNTEAFF.

V usage is TRBV7-3 and J usage is TRBJ2-6; D uncertain. The V gene lost 5 bases and the J gene lost 4 bases, with 12 bases spanning the gap. This CDR3 spans 15 amino acids. CDR1 SGHTA and CDR2 FQGTGA come from the germline V gene. CDR3: CASSRGRSGANVLTF. For the CDR3, the DNA is TGTGCCAGCAGCCGTGGAAGGTCAGGGGCCAACGTCCTGACTTTC.

The V call is TRBV9, the J call TRBJ2-7, with 10 bases identical to TRBD1. V lost 3 bases and J lost 6; bases outside the gene matches: 0. In germline, CDR1 is SGDLS, CDR2 YYNGEE. This CDR3 region has 12 residues. The CDR3 region has the DNA TGTGCCAGCAGCGGGGACAGGGGCGAGCAGTACTTC. It codes for CASSGDRGEQYF.

As DNA, the CDR3 is TGTGCCAGTGGACAGGGGGCTGGCAATGAGCAGTTCTTC. Translated: CASGQGAGNEQFF. The chain joins TRBV28 to TRBJ2-1, with 11 bases matching TRBD1. Per germline, CDR1 MDHEN and CDR2 SYDVKM. This CDR3 comprises 13 residues. Unmatched junction bases numbered 4, after V lost 9 bases and J lost 6 bases.

The chain carries TRBV7-8 and TRBJ2-3; TRBD1 matches 9 bases. Germline values: CDR1 SGHVS, CDR2 FQNEAQ. CDR3 length equals 14 residues. The V gene end was trimmed by 7 bases and the J gene end by 2 bases; junction bases not matched to a gene: 4. Here the CDR3 reads CASTNRGPTDTQYF. CDR3 DNA: TGTGCCAGCACAAACAGGGGGCCCACAGATACGCAGTATTTT.

This rearrangement joins TRBV28 to TRBJ1-1, with D maybe TRBD1 (6 bases). The germline CDR1 and CDR2 sequences are MDHEN and SYDVKM. The CDR3 is 15 residues long. The V and J ends lost 3 bases and 4 bases respectively, with 15 bases between them. The CDR3 DNA follows: TGTGCCAGCAGTTTGGGGGGCGGAAAGAGCACTGAAGCTTTCTTT. This encodes CASSLGGGKSTEAFF.